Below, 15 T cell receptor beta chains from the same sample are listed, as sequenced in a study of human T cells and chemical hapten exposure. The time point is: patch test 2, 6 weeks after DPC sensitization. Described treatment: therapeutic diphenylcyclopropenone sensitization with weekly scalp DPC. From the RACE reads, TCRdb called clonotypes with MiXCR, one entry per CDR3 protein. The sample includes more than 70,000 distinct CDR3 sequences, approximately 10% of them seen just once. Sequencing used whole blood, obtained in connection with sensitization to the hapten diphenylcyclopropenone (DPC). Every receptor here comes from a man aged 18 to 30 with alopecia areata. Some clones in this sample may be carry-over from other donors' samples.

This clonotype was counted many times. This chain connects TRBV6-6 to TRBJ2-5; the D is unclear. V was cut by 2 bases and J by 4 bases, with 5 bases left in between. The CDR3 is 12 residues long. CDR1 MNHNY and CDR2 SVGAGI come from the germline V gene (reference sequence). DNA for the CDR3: TGTGCCAGCAGTTACGTGGGAGAGACCCAGTACTTC. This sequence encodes CASSYVGETQYF.

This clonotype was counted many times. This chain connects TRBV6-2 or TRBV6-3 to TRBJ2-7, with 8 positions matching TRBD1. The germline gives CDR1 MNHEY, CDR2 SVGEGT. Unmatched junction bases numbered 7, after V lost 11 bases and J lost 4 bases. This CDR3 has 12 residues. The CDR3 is CAGGQARYEQYF. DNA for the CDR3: TGTGCCGGGGGACAGGCGCGATACGAGCAGTACTTC.

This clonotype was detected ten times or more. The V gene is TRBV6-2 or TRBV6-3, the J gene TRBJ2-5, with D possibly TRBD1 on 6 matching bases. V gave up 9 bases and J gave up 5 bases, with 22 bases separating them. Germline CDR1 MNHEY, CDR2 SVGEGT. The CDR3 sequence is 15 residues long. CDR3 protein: CASVGYTGRPETQYF. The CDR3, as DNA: TGTGCCAGTGTCGGTTACACAGGGCGGCCCGAGACCCAGTACTTC.

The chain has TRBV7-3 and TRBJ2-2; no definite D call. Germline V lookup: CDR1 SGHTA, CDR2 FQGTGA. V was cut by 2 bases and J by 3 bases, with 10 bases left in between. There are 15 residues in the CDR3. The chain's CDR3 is CASSLDGMDTGELFF. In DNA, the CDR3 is TGTGCCAGCAGCTTAGATGGGATGGACACCGGGGAGCTGTTTTTT.

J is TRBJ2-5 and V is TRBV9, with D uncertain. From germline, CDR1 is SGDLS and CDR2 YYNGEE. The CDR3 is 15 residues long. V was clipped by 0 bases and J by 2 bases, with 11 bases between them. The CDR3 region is CASSVGGDRQETQYF. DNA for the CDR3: TGTGCCAGCAGCGTAGGAGGCGATAGGCAAGAGACCCAGTACTTC.

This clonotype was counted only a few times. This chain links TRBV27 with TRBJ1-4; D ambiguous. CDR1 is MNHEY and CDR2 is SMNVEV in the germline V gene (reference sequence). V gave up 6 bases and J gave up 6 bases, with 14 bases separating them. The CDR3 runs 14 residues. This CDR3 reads CASSLSRADEKLFF. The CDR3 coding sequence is TGTGCCAGCAGCCTAAGCCGGGCCGATGAAAAACTGTTTTTT.

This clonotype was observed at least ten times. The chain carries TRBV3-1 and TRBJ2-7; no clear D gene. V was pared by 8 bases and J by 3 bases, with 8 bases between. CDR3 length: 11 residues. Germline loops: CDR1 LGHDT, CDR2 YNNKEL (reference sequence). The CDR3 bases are TGTGCCAGCGGCCTTTACTACGAGCAGTACTTC. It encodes CASGLYYEQYF.

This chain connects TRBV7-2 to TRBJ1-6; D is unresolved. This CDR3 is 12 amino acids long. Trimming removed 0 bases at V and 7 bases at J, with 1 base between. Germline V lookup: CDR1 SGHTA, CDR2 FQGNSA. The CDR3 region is CASSLANSPLHF. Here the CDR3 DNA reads TGTGCCAGCAGCTTAGCGAATTCACCCCTCCACTTT. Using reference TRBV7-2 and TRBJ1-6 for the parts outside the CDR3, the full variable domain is GAGVSQSPSNKVTEKGKDVELRCDPISGHTALYWYRQSLGQGLEFLIYFQGNSAPDKSGLPSDRFSAERTGGSVSTLTIQRTQQEDSAVYLCASSLANSPLHFGNGTRLTVT.

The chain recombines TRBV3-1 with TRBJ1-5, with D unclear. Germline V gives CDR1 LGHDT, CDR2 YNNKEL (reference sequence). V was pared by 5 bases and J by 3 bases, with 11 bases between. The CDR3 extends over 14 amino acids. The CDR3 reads CASSSRASNQPQHF. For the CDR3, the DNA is TGTGCCAGCAGCTCCCGGGCCTCCAATCAGCCCCAGCATTTT.

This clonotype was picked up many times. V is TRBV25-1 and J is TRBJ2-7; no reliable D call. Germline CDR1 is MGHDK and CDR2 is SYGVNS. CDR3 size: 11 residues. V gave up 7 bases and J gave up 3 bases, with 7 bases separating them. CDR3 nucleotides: TGTGCCAGCAACGATTTCTACGAGCAGTACTTC. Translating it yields CASNDFYEQYF.

The CDR3 loop is CASSEQGTDTQYF. CDR3 nucleotide sequence: TGTGCCAGCAGCGAACAGGGTACAGATACGCAGTATTTT. The chain combines TRBV9 with TRBJ2-3; TRBD1 is a possible D gene (6 bases). There are 13 residues in the CDR3. V lost 3 bases, J lost 3 bases, and 8 bases lay in between. Per the germline V gene, CDR1 is SGDLS and CDR2 is YYNGEE.

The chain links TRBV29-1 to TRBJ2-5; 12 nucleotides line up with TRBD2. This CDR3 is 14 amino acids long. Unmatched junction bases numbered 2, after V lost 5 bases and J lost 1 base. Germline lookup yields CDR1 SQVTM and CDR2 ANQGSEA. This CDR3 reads CSVRGLAGQETQYF. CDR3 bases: TGCAGCGTTAGGGGACTAGCGGGCCAAGAGACCCAGTACTTC. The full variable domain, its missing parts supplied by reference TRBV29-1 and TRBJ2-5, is SAVISQKPSRDICQRGTSLTIQCQVDSQVTMMFWYRQQPGQSLTLIATANQGSEATYESGFVIDKFPISRPNLTFSTLTVSNMSPEDSSIYLCSVRGLAGQETQYFGPGTRLLVL.

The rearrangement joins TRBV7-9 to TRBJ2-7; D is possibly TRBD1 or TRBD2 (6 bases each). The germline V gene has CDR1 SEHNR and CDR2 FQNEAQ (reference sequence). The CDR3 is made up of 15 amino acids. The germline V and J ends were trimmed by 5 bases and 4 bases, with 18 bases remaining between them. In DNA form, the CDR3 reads TGTGCCAGCAGCCCCGGCGTGGGGGGCCTGTACGAGCAGTACGTC. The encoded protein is CASSPGVGGLYEQYV.

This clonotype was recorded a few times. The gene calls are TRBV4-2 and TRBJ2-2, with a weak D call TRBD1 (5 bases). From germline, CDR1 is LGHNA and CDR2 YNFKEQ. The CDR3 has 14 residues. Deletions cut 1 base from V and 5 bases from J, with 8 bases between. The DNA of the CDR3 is TGTGCCAGCAGCCAAGTACGACAGACCGGGGAGCTGTTTTTT. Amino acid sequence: CASSQVRQTGELFF.

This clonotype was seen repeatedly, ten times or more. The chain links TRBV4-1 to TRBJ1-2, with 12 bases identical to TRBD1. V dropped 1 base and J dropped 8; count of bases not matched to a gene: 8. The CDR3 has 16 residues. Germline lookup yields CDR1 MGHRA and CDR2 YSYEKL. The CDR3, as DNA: TGCGCCAGCAGCCAAGCGAACCGGGACAGGGGGCCCGGCTACACCTTC. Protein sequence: CASSQANRDRGPGYTF.